A single TCR beta chain is shown here with its context. It has no known antigen specificity. These data come from a study of cytomegalovirus exposure and HLA in healthy donors (dated by TCRdb to 2015 to 2018). About the study as a whole: In an earlier analysis of approximately 500 of the donors, 276 Gb of sequence data and just under 120 million unique TCR beta sequences from about 179 million T cells were reported. An early release covering roughly 600 HLA-typed donors comprised about 300 gigabases of sequencing data and approximately 80 million unique TCR sequences. The genetic ancestry cluster associated with self-reported Caucasian donors included around 76% of the roughly 380 genotyped donors. The aim of the study was to test whether cataloging public T cell receptors could identify signatures of past pathogen exposure. Using immunosequencing, the study profiled T cell repertoires from around 680 subjects and related those repertoires to cytomegalovirus serostatus. Along with the approximately 700-subject first cohort, a separate validation cohort of over a hundred different subjects was used. To predict cytomegalovirus infection status, the study combined high-throughput TCR immunosequencing, statistical association of individual TCRs with disease status, and machine learning. In a later analysis, previously published TCR beta repertoires from 666 donors were re-analyzed and high-resolution HLA genotyping was added so that TCR occurrence patterns could be studied. The later analysis used no new phenotypic data to find candidate immune exposures, relying instead on TCR beta sequences and their occurrence across donors. An earlier analysis of some 600 of the donors applied high-throughput TCR beta sequencing to assess whether each TCR beta V gene segment acted as functional or pseudogenic. Donor age, sex, ethnicity and CMV serostatus were compiled together with the repertoire data. Genome-wide SNP genotypes for about 60% of the roughly 670 donors were used in a later genetic analysis, which treated that subset as a discovery cohort. Every repertoire in the discovery cohort had been generated on one and the same sequencing platform. Class I and class II HLA loci were covered by the typing at four-digit resolution. The number of typed donors differed by locus: 629-630 for A, B, C, DRB1 and DQB1; 500 to 550 for DQA1; roughly 600 for DPA1; and roughly 470 for DPB1. Because of strong linkage in the cohort, four or five DR-DQ haplotypes were treated as single units for association and clustering. Across about 370 genotyped donors of the cohort, an average of approximately 200,000 unique TCR beta nucleotide sequences per donor were sequenced, and roughly 20% of those sequences were non-productive. Summary of the overall study and its limitations: When HLA alleles, especially DR and DQ, strongly co-occurred, TCR associations were difficult to assign to individual alleles. The earlier analysis of fewer than 750 of the donors excluded some 15 rarely observed V segments, including chromosome 9 orphons, because counts were too low. An earlier analysis of several hundred of the donors showed that most TCR beta V segments appeared in productive rearrangements either about 90% or about 30% of the time, which broadly matched IMGT annotations. In a later analysis, the rate of TCR association differed among HLA loci, with DRB1 alleles having the most associated TCRs and HLA-C alleles having the fewest. Some IMGT-functional V segments, including TRBV6-2 and TRBV6-3, could not be told apart with the 87-base-pair reads, so those segments were excluded. It was suggested by the authors that the approach could potentially be generalized to other disease states and immunological phenotypes. In vitro tests confirmed that a few of the cytomegalovirus-associated TCR beta chains recognize cytomegalovirus antigens. In a later analysis, HLA-associated TCR beta chains showed more clonal expansion and lower generation probabilities than non-associated chains that were equally common. Because HLA typing was unavailable for some donors at each locus, only the typed subset was used in association tests. Linkage disequilibrium might explain the correlated functional status among segregating V segments, but an unknown experimental factor could not be excluded. A cluster of highly shared sequence variants was judged likely to be a technical artifact of the sequencing pipeline. An association between a missense DCLRE1C variant and V-gene and J-gene trimming of TCR beta chains was found in a later genetic analysis and replicated in an independent cohort. A later analysis reported that several top co-occurrence clusters appeared linked to parvovirus B19, influenza, CMV and Epstein-Barr virus. The presence/absence analyses assumed that sequencing depth was roughly uniform across donors, and that assumption may not be true. Only TCR beta chains were sequenced in this cohort, and the absence of alpha or paired-chain data limited detectable features. In a later analysis, most CMV-associated TCR beta chains were found to appear HLA-restricted, with HLA associations seemingly driven largely by CMV exposure. The classifier was reported to diagnose cytomegalovirus status with high specificity and sensitivity in both the original cohort and the validation cohort. At a false discovery rate of 0.05, a later analysis linked 16,951 TCR beta sequences to specific HLA alleles. A further reported finding was that TCR beta sequences accurately predicted the HLA-A and HLA-B alleles for most subjects in the first cohort. Across donors, most TCR sequences were observed very rarely, whereas some public TCRs were present in many individuals. In the study, approximately 150 TCR beta chains were listed as associated with cytomegalovirus. The only immune exposure information available for the cohort was CMV serostatus. A later genetic analysis reported fewer N-insertions in productive TCRs among donors in an Asian-associated ancestry cluster than the roughly 720-donor mean.

Preparation of the library involved the immunoSEQ multiplex PCR assay. For the multiplex PCR, a mixture combining 60 forward primers for TCR Vbeta segments and 13 reverse primers for TCR Jbeta segments was used. The CDR3 region of rearranged TCR beta genes was amplified from genomic DNA by a multiplex PCR assay. Amplified TCR beta libraries were sequenced as 87-base-pair reads on the Illumina HiSeq System. The study's own analysis went as follows. Across the 700 or so repertoires, a later analysis counted some 81 million unique TCR beta chains, some 11 million of which were shared by at least two donors. A nearest-neighbor algorithm error-corrected the raw reads and collapsed the reads into unique sequences, merging closely related sequences to remove PCR and sequencing errors. V, D and J gene segments were assigned by aligning CDR3 sequences to IMGT reference sequences. For a sequence to be retained, a match of at least six nucleotides was required to both a V gene segment and a J gene segment. A rearrangement was called productive if the CDR3 had no stop codons and remained in frame with V and J, and every other rearrangement was called non-productive. Following IMGT convention, CDR3 was defined as the stretch from the second conserved V-encoded cysteine up to the conserved J-encoded phenylalanine. The earlier analysis of fewer than 700 of the donors excluded sequences that lacked an unambiguous match to a single V gene segment. In an earlier analysis of a few hundred of the donors, a V segment was called functional when productive rearrangements were above 56.7%, and segregating when the standard deviation between donors exceeded 5%. A statistical classification framework was built for diagnosing cytomegalovirus status from the catalog of TCR beta chain sequences. In a later analysis, TCR nucleotide sequences were compared against IMGT/GENE-DB human TR gene sequences so that V and J genes could be assigned. Using the TCRdist pipeline, a later analysis assigned CDR3 sequences along with most-parsimonious VDJ recombination scenarios. In a later analysis, every TCR beta chain was defined by the combination of its CDR3 amino acid sequence and its V-gene family, and reads without a unique V-gene family were dropped. As a way to deal with suspected cross-contamination and a sequencing artifact, a later analysis dropped more than 500 nucleotide sequences that were highly shared and had low generation probability. A later analysis calculated a clonal expansion index for each public chain from normalized within-repertoire ranks of inferred template counts. Generation probabilities in a later analysis came from a VDJ recombination model fitted to out-of-frame rearrangements, and those results were checked against IGoR. A later analysis scored TCR-TCR, TCR-HLA and TCR-CMV co-occurrence with hypergeometric tests, applying a repertoire-size bias correction to TCR pairs. To estimate false discovery rates, a later analysis permuted the HLA or CMV assignments 20 times. In a later analysis, co-occurring TCRs were grouped with DBSCAN, and TCRdist sequence similarity was added when clustering was performed within HLA-allele-positive subsets. Co-occurrence clustering excluded repertoires with fewer than 30,000 or more than 120,000 public chains, plus five with anomalous nucleotide sharing. This immuneACCESS table, as held by TCRdb, lists in-frame sequences with V and J called but not all clones. Of the missing ones, under half trace to an unresolved V gene in checked studies; the others have no known cause. That table furnishes V, J and clone size, whereas the DNA furnished D and trimming. The sample table records about 150,000 clones. The top ten clonotypes cover 2% to 2.5% of the sample.

The cohort was made up of about 670 healthy bone marrow donors. At the time of sampling, all cohort members were nominally healthy, though unrecorded immune exposures were likely present. The donor tested CMV seronegative, placing the donor among the 350 to 400 seronegative members of the cohort. Each donor provided a peripheral blood sample, and peripheral blood mononuclear cells were used for TCR beta sequencing. The Qiagen DNeasy Blood Extraction Kit was used to extract genomic DNA from the blood cell samples. The CDR3 holds 14 amino acids from the cysteine to the phenylalanine. Of the read, only the CDR3 DNA is kept; its 42 bases are in frame from base 1. V and J are trimmed by 3 bases and 6 bases, and the gene matches miss 6 bases of the junction. From the germline V gene, CDR1 is SGHRS and CDR2 is YFSETQ.

The V and J genes are TRBV5-1 and TRBJ1-2, and 9 junction bases match TRBD1. Sequencing was performed on PBMCs. The TCR comes from a man under 40 in good health and CMV-seronegative. CDR3 loop: CASSSEGQGHGYTF. In nucleotides, the sequence is TGCGCCAGCAGCTCGGAGGGACAGGGTCATGGCTACACCTTC. With all but the CDR3 taken from the reference TRBV5-1 and TRBJ1-2 genes, the full variable domain is: KAGVTQTPRYLIKTRGQQVTLSCSPISGHRSVSWYQQTPGQGLQFLFEYFSETQRNKGNFPGRFSGRQFSNSRSEMNVSTLELGDSALYLCASSSEGQGHGYTFGSGTRLTVV.